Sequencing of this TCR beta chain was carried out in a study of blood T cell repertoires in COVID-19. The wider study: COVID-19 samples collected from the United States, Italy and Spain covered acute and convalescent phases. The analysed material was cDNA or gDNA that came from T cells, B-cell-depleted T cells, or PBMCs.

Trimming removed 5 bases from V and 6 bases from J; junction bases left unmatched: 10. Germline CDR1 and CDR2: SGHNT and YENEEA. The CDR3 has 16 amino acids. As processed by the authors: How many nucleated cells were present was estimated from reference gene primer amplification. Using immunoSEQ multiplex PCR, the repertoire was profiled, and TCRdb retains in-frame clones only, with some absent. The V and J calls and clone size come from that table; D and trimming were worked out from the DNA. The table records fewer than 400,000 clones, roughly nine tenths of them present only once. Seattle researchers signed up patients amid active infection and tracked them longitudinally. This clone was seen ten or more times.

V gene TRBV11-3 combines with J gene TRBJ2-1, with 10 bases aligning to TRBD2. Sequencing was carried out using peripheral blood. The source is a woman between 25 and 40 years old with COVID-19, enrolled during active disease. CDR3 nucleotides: TGTGCCAGCAGCCTAGGGGGGCTAGCGGGGGTCAATGAGCAGTTCTTC. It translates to CASSLGGLAGVNEQFF.